One sample yielded the 10 T cell receptor beta chains listed below, sequenced in a study of early T cells in non-severe SARS-CoV-2 infection (dated by TCRdb to about 2021). The library came from 5' RACE. TCRdb records NextSeq 500 as the sequencer. The public reads were reprocessed in TCRdb via fastp at Q25 and MiXCR, keeping in-frame beta chains. When rows share a CDR3 protein, they turn into one entry using the most common DNA and genes. This sample comprises under 85,000 distinct CDR3 sequences, 9% to 14% of them detected only once. Clones ranked in the top ten supply over 2.5% of the sample. Source material: whole blood. The receptors were gathered from an adult who was a healthcare worker with PCR-confirmed SARS-CoV-2 infection or an uninfected control (not recorded which).

This clonotype was seen repeatedly, ten times or more. The chain couples TRBV6-6 to TRBJ1-6; D call uncertain. This CDR3 contains 16 residues. Germline-derived CDR1 and CDR2 are MNHNY and SVGAGI (reference sequence). V was clipped by 5 bases and J by 11 bases, with 22 bases between them. The CDR3 here is CASSPTGLAAAAPLHF. The CDR3 DNA sequence: TGTGCCAGCAGTCCAACGGGTCTGGCAGCCGCGGCACCCCTCCACTTT.

V gene TRBV28 combines with J gene TRBJ2-1; D is perhaps TRBD2 (5 bases). This CDR3 spans 16 amino acids. Germline CDR1 MDHEN, CDR2 SYDVKM. Trimming left V 2 bases short and J 1 base short, with 12 bases between. The CDR3 DNA follows: TGTGCCAGCAGTTTAGTCGCGGGCCAGTCCTACAATGAGCAGTTCTTC. Translation gives CASSLVAGQSYNEQFF.

This clonotype came up many times. The chain combines TRBV20-1 with TRBJ1-1; TRBD1 might be the D (6 bases). The ends were cut back, 1 base at V and 6 bases at J, with 12 bases in the middle. Germline V gene data show CDR1 as DFQATT and CDR2 as SNEGSKA (reference sequence). CDR3 size: 13 residues. This chain's CDR3 is CSARGYRVAEAFF. Here the CDR3 DNA reads TGCAGTGCTAGAGGATACAGGGTGGCTGAAGCTTTCTTT.

The sample holds a few counts of this clonotype. The chain has TRBV6-5 and TRBJ2-6; D unresolved. The CDR3 loop spans 17 amino acids. From germline, CDR1 is MNHEY and CDR2 SVGAGI. V shed 4 bases and J shed 1 base, with 14 bases lying between them. The CDR3: CASSFGRLMSGANVLTF. The CDR3 DNA reads as TGTGCCAGCAGTTTCGGACGGCTCATGTCTGGGGCCAACGTCCTGACTTTC.

This clonotype came up many times. The rearrangement joins TRBV19 to TRBJ2-3, with 7 bases identical to TRBD2. The germline V gene encodes CDR1 LNHDA and CDR2 SQIVND (reference sequence). V lost 6 bases to trimming and J lost 4 bases; unmatched junction nucleotides: 7. The CDR3 runs to 14 residues. CDR3 nucleotide sequence: TGTGCCAGTAGCATGAGTACTAGCGCAGATACGCAGTATTTT. This encodes CASSMSTSADTQYF.

The chain's CDR3 is CASSVGQGGAGYTF. CDR3 in DNA: TGTGCCAGCAGCGTAGGGCAGGGTGGCGCTGGCTACACCTTC. The genes are TRBV9 and TRBJ1-2; possibly TRBD1 for D (5 bases). Germline values: CDR1 SGDLS, CDR2 YYNGEE. V lost 0 bases to trimming and J lost 7 bases, with 13 bases between them. The CDR3 runs 14 residues.

This clonotype came up many times. The chain links TRBV20-1 to TRBJ2-7; tentative D call: TRBD2 (5 bases). V lost 2 bases to trimming and J lost 0 bases, with 5 bases between them. The CDR3 sequence is 12 residues long. Germline CDR1 DFQATT, CDR2 SNEGSKA (reference sequence). The CDR3 loop reads CSARRDSYEQYF. Written as DNA, the CDR3 is TGCAGTGCTAGACGGGACTCCTACGAGCAGTACTTC.

This clonotype has at least ten counts. This sequence joins TRBV12-3 or TRBV12-4 and TRBJ1-4; 10 bases match TRBD1. The CDR3 loop spans 15 amino acids. Trimming removed 6 bases from V and 7 bases from J; junction bases left unmatched: 8. The CDR3 protein is CASRPPGQGGEKLFF. CDR3 coding DNA: TGTGCCAGCAGACCACCCGGACAGGGGGGTGAAAAACTGTTTTTT.

The CDR3 sequence: CASSLDWSSYEQYF. DNA of the CDR3: TGTGCCAGCAGCCTGGACTGGAGCTCCTACGAGCAGTACTTC. The chain uses TRBV11-1 and TRBJ2-7; a possible D gene is TRBD2 (5 bases). With 5 bases removed from V and 0 bases from J, the gap between germline ends came to 11 bases. The germline V gene encodes CDR1 SGHAT and CDR2 FQDESV (reference sequence). The CDR3 spans 14 residues.

This clonotype occurred many times. The rearrangement links TRBV28 to TRBJ1-1, with TRBD1 matching 7 bases. CDR1 is MDHEN, CDR2 SYDVKM, per germline. The trim removed 1 base at V and 3 bases at J, leaving 5 bases unmatched. This CDR3 has 15 residues. In DNA, the CDR3 is TGTGCCAGCAGTTTATCGGCGGGACAGCACACTGAAGCTTTCTTT. Translated, it gives CASSLSAGQHTEAFF.